This entry lists 30 T cell receptor beta chains sequenced from one sample in a study of blood T cell repertoires in COVID-19. TCRdb's copy holds only in-frame clones and misses some; the assay was immunoSEQ multiplex PCR. Among about 20,000 clones listed, approximately 88% were seen once. Sequencing was carried out using peripheral blood. These receptors were collected from a man aged 80 or over with active or convalescent COVID-19.

This clone showed up just once. The chain employs TRBV5-1 and TRBJ1-6, with 9 bases that match TRBD1. V lost 1 base and J lost 9; bases outside the gene matches: 5. Germline CDR1 reads SGHRS; CDR2 reads YFSETQ. This CDR3 contains 15 residues. The CDR3 DNA reads TGCGCCAGCAGCTTGCCCGGGACAGGGTTTTCACCCCTCCACTTT. Amino acids: CASSLPGTGFSPLHF. Supplemented by reference TRBV5-1 and TRBJ1-6, the full variable domain reads KAGVTQTPRYLIKTRGQQVTLSCSPISGHRSVSWYQQTPGQGLQFLFEYFSETQRNKGNFPGRFSGRQFSNSRSEMNVSTLELGDSALYLCASSLPGTGFSPLHFGNGTRLTVT.

This chain connects TRBV3-1 (or the pseudogene TRBV3-2) to TRBJ2-5; maybe TRBD1 (6 bases). There are 15 residues in the CDR3. The V and J ends lost 1 base and 2 bases respectively, with 11 bases between them. CDR1 and CDR2 (germline): LGHDT, YNNKEL (reference sequence). CDR3 coding DNA: TGTGCCAGCAGCCAAGCGGGGACACCTCAAGAGACCCAGTACTTC. Translating it yields CASSQAGTPQETQYF.

The V gene is TRBV4-3, the J gene TRBJ1-6; D gene uncertain. The length of the CDR3 is 15 residues. Trimming took off 0 bases at V and 8 bases at J, with 11 bases between the two ends. CDR1 and CDR2 from the germline V gene are LGHNA and YSLEER. The CDR3 region is CASSQDMRRDSPLHF. The CDR3 DNA sequence: TGCGCCAGCAGCCAAGATATGAGGAGGGATTCACCCCTCCACTTT.

V is TRBV6-2 or TRBV6-3 and J is TRBJ2-5; 7 bases are a match to TRBD2. Germline CDR1 and CDR2: MNHEY and SVGEGT. V gave up 0 bases and J gave up 5 bases; unmatched junction bases: 9. The CDR3 is 16 amino acids. CDR3 bases: TGTGCCAGCAGTTACTCGTGGGGGGGACTTGGGGAGACCCAGTACTTC. Protein product: CASSYSWGGLGETQYF.

V usage is TRBV6-1 and J usage is TRBJ2-2; D unclear. The CDR3 extends over 17 amino acids. Germline V gene sequence: CDR1 MNHNS, CDR2 SASEGT. V lost 2 bases and J 1 base, leaving 14 bases between the germline ends. CDR3 sequence (DNA): TGTGCCAGCAGTGAATCCTCCCGTCCCGGGAACACCGGGGAGCTGTTTTTT. Translation: CASSESSRPGNTGELFF.

The J gene is TRBJ2-7, the V gene TRBV28, with TRBD1 as a possible D gene (5 bases). The CDR3 runs to 14 residues. Trimming stripped 3 bases from V and 4 bases from J, with 13 bases between. Germline assignment: CDR1 MDHEN and CDR2 SYDVKM. CDR3 sequence: CASSLAGKRYEQYF. The CDR3 bases are TGTGCCAGCAGTTTGGCAGGGAAACGTTACGAGCAGTACTTC.

The chain is built from TRBV20-1 and TRBJ2-7, with no clear D. Germline CDR1 is DFQATT and CDR2 is SNEGSKA (reference sequence). The CDR3 runs to 11 residues. Trimming stripped 5 bases from V and 7 bases from J, with 12 bases between. The CDR3 reads CSALAVEEQYF. CDR3 nucleotide sequence: TGCAGTGCTCTCGCGGTAGAAGAGCAGTACTTC.

With regard to this clone: Within the sample, other DNA sequences also encode this same CDR3. The chain recombines TRBV3-1 (or the pseudogene TRBV3-2) with TRBJ2-7, with 9 bases that match TRBD2. This CDR3 spans 15 amino acids. V shed 0 bases, J shed 4 bases, and the junction held 4 bases outside the gene matches. The V gene's germline CDR1 is LGHDT and CDR2 YNNKEL (reference sequence). Here the CDR3 DNA reads TGTGCCAGCAGCCAAGATTTGAGCGGGGGGTACGAGCAGTACTTC. Encoded protein: CASSQDLSGGYEQYF.

V gene TRBV5-1 combines with J gene TRBJ2-1, with 9 bases aligning to TRBD1. CDR3 length: 16 residues. The germline V gene encodes CDR1 SGHRS and CDR2 YFSETQ. Trimming cost V 1 base and J 6 bases; bases outside gene matches: 8. CDR3 loop: CASSLQGQGGTNEQFF. CDR3 in DNA: TGCGCCAGCAGCTTGCAGGGACAGGGCGGGACCAATGAGCAGTTCTTC.

This sequence joins TRBV18 and TRBJ1-5; unclear D gene. Germline CDR1 and CDR2: KGHSH and LQKENI. This CDR3 is 15 amino acids long. Deletions cut 5 bases from V and 3 bases from J, with 14 bases between. The CDR3 DNA is TGTGCCAGCTCAGCTACTGGAGGGATCAATCAGCCCCAGCATTTT. Translating it yields CASSATGGINQPQHF.

This clone has a single count. The chain links TRBV7-9 to TRBJ1-5; TRBD1 aligns across 11 bases. The CDR3 is 18 residues long. Trimming at V came to 3 bases and at J to 5 bases, leaving 12 bases not matched to a gene. CDR1 is SEHNR, CDR2 FQNEAQ, per germline (reference sequence). The CDR3 protein is CASSFSLGPGQGDQPQHF. The CDR3 nucleotides are TGTGCCAGCAGCTTCTCTCTCGGACCGGGACAGGGGGATCAGCCCCAGCATTTT.

In this sample, this clone turned up a few times. This chain joins TRBV5-1 and TRBJ2-1, with no clear D. Looked up from germline, CDR1 is SGHRS and CDR2 is YFSETQ. Between the trimmed V and J ends, which lost 6 bases and 0 bases, there was a span of 16 bases. The CDR3 is 16 residues long. In DNA, the CDR3 is TGCGCCAGCACCCGTATGCTTACAGACTCCTACAATGAGCAGTTCTTC. It yields the protein CASTRMLTDSYNEQFF.

In its sample, this clone was seen once. J is TRBJ2-2 and V is TRBV7-7; TRBD2 matches at 8 bases. Germline CDR1 reads SSHAT; CDR2 reads FNYEAQ (reference sequence). The CDR3 has 16 residues. V shed 0 bases and J 1 base; nucleotides not matched to a gene: 1. The CDR3 sequence is CASSLAGRVNTGELFF. The DNA for the CDR3 is TGTGCCAGCAGCTTAGCCGGGAGGGTGAACACCGGGGAGCTGTTTTTT.

The chain is built from TRBV19 and TRBJ1-6; TRBD1 matches at 7 bases. Germline CDR1 and CDR2: LNHDA and SQIVND (reference sequence). The CDR3 sequence is 15 residues long. Germline trimming cut 4 bases from V and 7 bases from J; bases unmatched to any gene: 7. CDR3 region: CASSTRGLGNSPLHF. CDR3 nucleotide sequence: TGTGCCAGTAGTACCAGGGGGTTGGGGAATTCACCCCTCCACTTT.

This clone was counted a few times. The chain combines TRBV6-5 with TRBJ2-7; D is possibly TRBD1 (5 bases). The length of the CDR3 is 14 residues. Germline V gives CDR1 MNHEY, CDR2 SVGAGI. V lost 2 bases and J lost 6, with 14 bases in between. This CDR3 reads CASSYTPGSREQYF. CDR3 coding DNA: TGTGCCAGCAGTTACACACCAGGGTCCCGCGAGCAGTACTTC.

The chain couples TRBV6-6 to TRBJ1-1; 12 bases are shared with TRBD1. The CDR3 is 14 residues long. The V gene's germline CDR1 is MNHNY and CDR2 SVGAGI (reference sequence). V lost 6 bases and J lost 7; bases outside the gene matches: 6. The CDR3 bases are TGTGCCAGCAGCCTACGGGACAGGGGGCGTGAAGCTTTCTTT. Translating gives CASSLRDRGREAFF.

This clone was counted a single time. The chain has TRBV6-5 and TRBJ2-5, with TRBD2 matching 12 bases. This CDR3 is built from 13 residues. Germline loops: CDR1 MNHEY, CDR2 SVGAGI. J was trimmed by 6 bases and V by 8 bases; bases with no gene match: 4. This chain's CDR3 is CASRTSGIKTQYF. The CDR3 nucleotides are TGTGCCAGCCGGACTAGCGGGATAAAGACCCAGTACTTC.

The V call is TRBV7-9, the J call TRBJ2-2; TRBD1 matches at 8 bases. The ends lost 2 bases at V and 5 bases at J; junction bases unmatched: 4. Germline V gene sequence: CDR1 SEHNR, CDR2 FQNEAQ (reference sequence). The CDR3 loop spans 15 amino acids. CDR3 coding DNA: TGTGCCAGCAGCTTACAGGGGGCAAGTACCGGGGAGCTGTTTTTT. Amino acids: CASSLQGASTGELFF.

This clone has just one count. The CDR3 protein is CASSKSSTSSYEQYF. CDR3 in DNA: TGTGCCAGTAGTAAGTCATCCACAAGCTCCTACGAGCAGTACTTC. The chain joins TRBV19 to TRBJ2-7; D call uncertain. The V end was cut by 4 bases, the J end by 0 bases, with 13 bases between. Per the germline V gene, CDR1 is LNHDA and CDR2 is SQIVND (reference sequence). The CDR3 contains 15 residues.

The chain is built from TRBV6-2 or TRBV6-3 and TRBJ2-3; a possible D gene is TRBD1 (6 bases). Trimming pared 4 bases from V and 9 bases from J, leaving 11 bases between. The V gene's germline CDR1 is MNHEY and CDR2 SVGEGT. The CDR3 sequence is 12 residues long. The chain's CDR3 is CASSSTGFTQYF. CDR3 sequence (DNA): TGTGCCAGCAGTTCCACAGGGTTCACGCAGTATTTT.

The rearrangement joins TRBV3-1 (or the pseudogene TRBV3-2) to TRBJ2-1, with TRBD2 matching over 13 bases. V lost 4 bases, J lost 6 bases, and 3 bases stayed unmatched. The CDR3 extends over 15 amino acids. Germline assignment: CDR1 LGHDT and CDR2 YNNKEL (reference sequence). The CDR3 is CASSLGTSGTNEQFF. The CDR3 nucleotides read TGTGCCAGCAGCCTAGGGACTAGCGGGACCAATGAGCAGTTCTTC.

This clone has a handful of counts. The chain is built from TRBV5-1 and TRBJ1-2, with D uncertain. Germline CDR1 reads SGHRS; CDR2 reads YFSETQ. Between the trimmed V and J ends, which lost 6 bases and 0 bases, there was a span of 9 bases. The CDR3 length is 13 residues. CDR3 residues: CASTGNPNYGYTF. The CDR3 DNA follows: TGCGCCAGCACCGGGAACCCTAACTATGGCTACACCTTC.

V and J are TRBV5-1 and TRBJ2-1, with TRBD2 matching over 12 bases. The CDR3 spans 18 residues. Trimming removed 0 bases from V and 8 bases from J; junction bases left unmatched: 12. The germline gives CDR1 SGHRS, CDR2 YFSETQ. The CDR3 loop is CASSLERASGRAIDEQFF. DNA of the CDR3: TGCGCCAGCAGCTTGGAAAGGGCTAGCGGGAGGGCAATTGATGAGCAGTTCTTC.

This rearrangement joins TRBV30 to TRBJ2-2; tentative D call: TRBD2 (5 bases). V was trimmed by 2 bases and J by 3 bases, leaving 10 bases between them. Germline CDR1 GTSNPN, CDR2 SVGIG (reference sequence). The CDR3 covers 14 residues. This chain's CDR3 is CAWSRGLDTGELFF. The CDR3 DNA reads TGTGCCTGGAGTAGAGGACTGGACACCGGGGAGCTGTTTTTT. The full variable domain, completed using reference TRBV30 and TRBJ2-2, is SQTIHQWPATLVQPVGSPLSLECTVEGTSNPNLYWYRQAAGRGLQLLFYSVGIGQISSEVPQNLSASRPQDRQFILSSKKLLLSDSGFYLCAWSRGLDTGELFFGEGSRLTVL.

The chain uses TRBV9 and TRBJ2-3; a weak D match, TRBD2 (8 bases). V was shortened by 4 bases and J by 5 bases, with 26 bases between the two germline ends. The CDR3 is 18 residues long. Germline CDR1 and CDR2: SGDLS and YYNGEE. CDR3 DNA sequence: TGTGCCAGCAGCACGCGGACAGGACTAGCACGAGTAGGAGATACGCAGTATTTT. Protein product: CASSTRTGLARVGDTQYF.

The J gene is TRBJ1-2, the V gene TRBV6-5; a possible D gene is TRBD1 (6 bases). Germline V CDR1 and CDR2: MNHEY, SVGAGI. The length of the CDR3 is 14 residues. Trimming stripped 6 bases from V and 6 bases from J, with 17 bases between. The CDR3 DNA reads as TGTGCCAGCAGCCCCGACCGGACAGCCGATGGCTACACCTTC. Translation gives CASSPDRTADGYTF.

On this clone itself: A much more abundant neighbour one base away suggests this may be a read error. CDR3 sequence (DNA): TGTGCCAGCAGCTTAGATGGGACAGGGGGCATTGGTGAGCAGTTCTTC. This encodes CASSLDGTGGIGEQFF. The rearrangement joins TRBV7-2 to TRBJ2-1, with 12 bases fitting TRBD1. CDR1 is SGHTA and CDR2 is FQGNSA in the germline V gene. With 1 base clipped from V and 9 bases from J, the junction kept 7 bases outside the gene matches. The CDR3 sequence is 16 residues long.

Of note for this clone: A read error may produce the germline difference seen at one junction end. The rearrangement links TRBV6-2 or TRBV6-3 to TRBJ1-1; D not certain. CDR1 is MNHEY, CDR2 SVGEGT, per germline. The CDR3 is made up of 13 amino acids. The CDR3 coding sequence is TGTGCCAGCAGCTACTACCGGGGCACTGAAGCTTTCTTT. Its protein product is CASSYYRGTEAFF.

The genes are TRBV28 and TRBJ1-2; possibly TRBD1 for D (5 bases). Looked up from germline, CDR1 is MDHEN and CDR2 is SYDVKM. This CDR3 region has 15 residues. V was shortened by 2 bases and J by 7 bases, with 17 bases between the two germline ends. The CDR3 nucleotides read TGTGCCAGCAGTTTAGAGACCCTCCAGGGAAGTGGCTACACCTTC. It yields the protein CASSLETLQGSGYTF.

This sequence joins TRBV9 and TRBJ1-2, with D perhaps TRBD1 (6 bases). The CDR3 covers 14 residues. The ends were cut back, 4 bases at V and 2 bases at J, with 12 bases in the middle. In germline, CDR1 is SGDLS, CDR2 YYNGEE. CDR3 sequence: CASSWLDRNYGYTF. The CDR3 nucleotides are TGTGCCAGCAGCTGGCTTGACAGGAACTATGGCTACACCTTC.